This TCR beta chain was sequenced in a study of control samples from healthy donors and cancer patients. Germline V gene data show CDR1 as SGHRS and CDR2 as YFSETQ. After removal of 4 bases from V and 7 bases from J, the junction contained 5 bases not matched to a gene. This CDR3 spans 14 amino acids. Only in-frame clones appear in the TCRdb table, and some are missing; sequencing was by immunoSEQ multiplex PCR. The sample contains 230,000 or so clones, 85% to 95% of which appear only once. The source of this sequence is a man aged 50 to 59 in good health. The V gene is TRBV5-1, the J gene TRBJ2-2; 9 bases agree with TRBD1. The sequenced material came from blood. The CDR3 loop is CASSRRTGDGELFF. CDR3 nucleotides: TGCGCCAGCAGCCGCCGGACAGGGGACGGGGAGCTGTTTTTT.